The text below deals with one T cell receptor (beta chain). This clonotype came up a few times. Its antigen specificity is not known. No base quality information exists; no much larger clone differs at one position. This sample stems from a study of T cells in Graves' hyperthyroidism and ophthalmopathy (dated by TCRdb to the late 2010s). Turning to the overall study: Peripheral blood samples were taken at the time of initial diagnosis, prior to any treatment. To identify TCR V-J signatures that set the groups apart, the researchers used a discovery cohort of 100 patients, made up of approximately 43 with Graves' ophthalmopathy and about 60 with stable Graves' hyperthyroidism. Whether ophthalmopathy could be predicted prospectively was tested in an independent validation cohort made up of under 20 hyperthyroidism patients plus 17 patients who later progressed to ophthalmopathy. The 100 or so discovery patients were divided at random into training and test sets in a 7:3 ratio. The study also compared thyroid tissue and blood T-cell repertoires from more than 5 Graves' hyperthyroidism patients. After blood sampling, hyperthyroidism patients were treated with methimazole at a starting dose of 30 mg daily, and ophthalmopathy patients were treated with high-dose intravenous methylprednisolone. According to the paper, TCR Vbeta CDR3 sequencing was carried out on about 140 peripheral blood samples, which came from fewer than 50 ophthalmopathy, 70 to 80 hyperthyroidism and approximately 17 progressor patients. Broad study findings and their caveats: In validation, progression to ophthalmopathy was predicted by the model with 70% to 71% sensitivity and 72% to 85% specificity, a median of around 5.9 months before onset. In cross-validation, a model built on a 13 V-J signature told ophthalmopathy apart from stable hyperthyroidism with under 90% sensitivity and roughly 82% specificity, and in testing the same model reached 80%/75%. Blood samples also contained most of the expanded thyroid clonotypes (frequency above 0.001), which suggests that blood repertoires may reflect thyroid immune responses. Sample size was not statistically predetermined, and blinding of investigators to group allocation was not performed.

Graves' hyperthyroidism was defined as stable when no progression to ophthalmopathy occurred over 18 months of follow-up. The hyperthyroidism patients were between 18 and 65 years old and newly diagnosed, with a disease duration of less than 2 months. Patients with uncontrolled infections, other autoimmune diseases, pregnancy or lactation were excluded. Diagnoses were established on the basis of clinical symptoms, serum thyroxine and TRAb, thyroid ultrasound, and orbital computed tomography. PBMCs were isolated from approximately 10 ml of fresh peripheral blood by Ficoll-Paque density gradient centrifugation. Total RNA was extracted using Trizol reagent, and RNA quality was assessed on an Agilent 2100 Bioanalyzer. Amplification of TCR beta CDR3 regions was carried out from RNA transcripts. For the first round of RT-PCR on the TCR CDR3, the HTBI primer set was used together with the Qiagen OneStep RT-PCR kit. Libraries were constructed in a second round of multiplex PCR, after which size selection and purification were carried out. Libraries were sequenced paired-end with 100 bp reads on an Illumina HiSeq2000. The original pipeline was this. SOAPnuke was used to process the raw data, removing reads that contained adapters or uncalled bases, had a mean Phred below 15, or lacked an exact match to the constant primer or identifier. COPE v1.2.5 was used to merge the high-quality paired reads, and each unique nucleotide sequence was defined as a clonotype. MiTCR v1.1 was used to align clonotypes to the IMGT TRBV, TRBD and TRBJ reference segments. Only V-J combinations with frequency above 0.0001, covering about 99% of repertoires, were analysed. A TCS score was defined as the ratio of F50 (clonal expansion) to E x V (chaos), with BLOSUM62-based TCRdist applied between CDR3 peptides within each V-J. Welch's t-statistics and random forest reduced several hundred V-J features to about 12, which were used in a naive Bayes classifier (R e1071). TCRdb cleaned the public reads at Q25 with fastp, built clones with MiXCR and kept in-frame beta chains. Under each unique CDR3 protein, matching rows form one entry showing the most common genes and DNA. TCRdb's processing, not the authors', yielded these V and J calls. In all, the sample holds hundreds of thousands of distinct CDR3 sequences, and around a sixth of those were seen once. Of the sample, approximately 14% is held by the ten largest clones.

The specimen sequenced was blood. The TCR was taken from a young woman with Graves' hyperthyroidism.

The CDR3 protein is CASSYFWQGKSYEQYF. In nucleotides, the sequence is TGTGCCAGCAGTTACTTTTGGCAGGGAAAATCCTACGAGCAGTACTTC. The rearrangement combines TRBV6-1 with TRBJ2-7; the D region possibly corresponds to TRBD1 (5 bases align). Based on the germline V gene, the CDR1 and CDR2 sequences are MNHNS and SASEGT. The trim is 5 bases for V and 1 base for J, with a gap of 18 bases between the germline ends. The CDR3, from cysteine to phenylalanine, totals 16 residues. Here the CDR3 DNA is all that survives: 48 bases in frame from base 1.